This is a list of T cell receptor beta chains from one sample in a study of shared clonotypes between healthy human individuals. Some clones are missing from TCRdb's copy, which holds only in-frame ones; the method was immunoSEQ multiplex PCR. This sample has millions of clones, with just over 90% found just once. The sequencing sample was made of naive CD4+ T cells sorted from blood. These receptors were taken from a man aged 18 to 30 in good health. Both conserved end residues are trimmed from each CDR3.

TRBV7-9	ASSSLSGGFRNEQF
TRBV5-4	ASSPGFQETQY
TRBV2	ASREGLIALH
TRBV29-1	SVEGHGGSPLH
TRBV5-1	ASSLRTSGDNEQF
TRBV2	ASSQGTVNEKLF
TRBV6-1	ASTGTGVGYT
TRBV6-5	ASGRNTGELF
TRBV25-1	ASSESQGRDTEAF
TRBV4-3	ASSHINYGYT
TRBV7-8	ASSAVGGPEAF
TRBV19	ASSISNSPLH
TRBV7-9	ASSPQGWDNEQF
TRBV6-5	ASRSGTGFNTEAF
TRBV5-8	ASSFGNRGNEQY
TRBV7-2	ASSSRLSTEAF
TRBV30	AWRGAYEQY
TRBV7-9	ASSPSGGGETQY
TRBV5-1	ASSPSGQPYEQY
TRBV7-2	ASSLGAYQETQY
TRBV5-5	ASSLFQGVYNSPLH
TRBV10-2	ASSEGVRGYGYT
TRBV5-1	ASSLGQGTYGYT
TRBV7-3	ASSLTGGEQY
TRBV6-1	ASSESPDREQF
TRBV19	ASRTGLAGGPYEQF
TRBV5-6	ASSFGQAGTDTQY
TRBV30	AWDRGKDTQY
TRBV5-1	ASSLGTSGSASYNEQF
TRBV5-1	ASSLGSINYGYT
TRBV19	ASSSRRGYSGNTIY
TRBV7-8	ASLGTSGGATQY
TRBV2	ASASAGETQY
TRBV7-8	ASSSRRDTQY
TRBV5-8	ASSLTQAAQY
TRBV7-9	ASSRDRSYEQY
TRBV21-1	ASSKRQDKNEKLF
TRBV18	ASSATDSYEQY
TRBV28	ASSTFGAGTHYGYT